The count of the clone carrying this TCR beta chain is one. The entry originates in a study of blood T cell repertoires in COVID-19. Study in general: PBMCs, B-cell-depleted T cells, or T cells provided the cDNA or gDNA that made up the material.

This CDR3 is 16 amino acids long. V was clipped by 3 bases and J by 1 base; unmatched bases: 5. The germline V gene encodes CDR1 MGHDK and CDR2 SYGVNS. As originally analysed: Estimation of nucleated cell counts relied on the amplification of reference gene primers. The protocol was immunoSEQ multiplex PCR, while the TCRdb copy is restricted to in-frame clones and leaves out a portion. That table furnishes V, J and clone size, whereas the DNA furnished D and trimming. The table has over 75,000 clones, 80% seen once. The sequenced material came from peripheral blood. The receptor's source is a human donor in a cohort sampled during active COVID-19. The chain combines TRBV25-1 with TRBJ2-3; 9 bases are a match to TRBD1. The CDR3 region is CASSEGQGWGTDTQYF. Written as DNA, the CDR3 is TGTGCCAGCAGTGAGGGACAGGGATGGGGCACAGATACGCAGTATTTT.